The next 32 T cell receptor beta chains were all read from a single sample in a study of radiation and T cells in renal cell carcinoma. Described time point: blood 2 weeks post-SBRT. Stated treatment: 15 Gy SBRT to primary tumor, nephrectomy 4 weeks later. Repertoires were generated with immunoSEQ multiplex PCR, while TCRdb's copy carries only in-frame clones and drops some. The table shows roughly 130,000 clones, with approximately 90% occurring only once. The sequences come from blood, collected from a patient whose treatment included radiotherapy and nephrectomy. The receptors derive from a woman aged 70-85 years with renal cell carcinoma.

This chain uses TRBV28 with TRBJ1-2, with 7 bases identical to TRBD1. The CDR3 is made up of 14 amino acids. The germline CDR1 and CDR2 sequences are MDHEN and SYDVKM. V shed 3 bases, J shed 2 bases, and the junction held 3 bases outside the gene matches. The CDR3 bases are TGTGCCAGCAGTTTTCCGACAGGGAACTATGGCTACACCTTC. Amino acids: CASSFPTGNYGYTF.

The rearrangement uses TRBV6-1 and TRBJ2-1; D may be TRBD1 (5 bases). Between the trimmed V and J ends, which lost 6 bases and 3 bases, there was a span of 9 bases. The CDR3 covers 13 residues. CDR1 and CDR2 from the germline V gene are MNHNS and SASEGT. The CDR3 DNA sequence: TGTGCCAGCAGCCTCGACAGCTACAATGAGCAGTTCTTC. This sequence encodes CASSLDSYNEQFF.

The V gene is TRBV28, the J gene TRBJ2-1; the D gene is possibly TRBD2 (5 bases). The CDR3 runs 15 residues. Trimming left V 6 bases short and J 2 bases short, with 14 bases between. CDR1 is MDHEN, CDR2 SYDVKM, per germline. This CDR3 reads CASRQRAGTYNEQFF. The CDR3 nucleotides are TGTGCCAGCAGACAACGAGCCGGGACCTACAATGAGCAGTTCTTC.

The chain links TRBV5-1 to TRBJ2-3; tentatively, D is TRBD1 or TRBD2 (6 bases each). The CDR3 sequence is 15 residues long. CDR1 and CDR2 (germline): SGHRS, YFSETQ. V was trimmed by 0 bases and J by 3 bases, leaving 11 bases between them. The CDR3 DNA sequence: TGCGCCAGCAGCTTGGGCCCGGGGGCTACAGATACGCAGTATTTT. Translating it yields CASSLGPGATDTQYF. Based on the CDR3 plus reference TRBV5-1 and TRBJ2-3, the full variable domain is KAGVTQTPRYLIKTRGQQVTLSCSPISGHRSVSWYQQTPGQGLQFLFEYFSETQRNKGNFPGRFSGRQFSNSRSEMNVSTLELGDSALYLCASSLGPGATDTQYFGPGTRLTVL.

This chain uses TRBV5-1 with TRBJ2-2; the D is unclear. With 8 bases removed from V and 6 bases from J, the gap between germline ends came to 17 bases. CDR3 length equals 14 residues. Germline CDR1 reads SGHRS; CDR2 reads YFSETQ. CDR3 protein: CASRSAEYAGELFF. CDR3 in DNA: TGCGCCAGTCGAAGCGCTGAATATGCCGGGGAGCTGTTTTTT.

The J gene is TRBJ1-5, the V gene TRBV6-1, with D maybe TRBD1 (6 bases). Germline V gene lookup returns CDR1 MNHNS and CDR2 SASEGT. CDR3 length: 15 amino acids. V was clipped by 6 bases and J by 3 bases, with 15 bases between them. The CDR3, as DNA: TGTGCCAGCAGACCGACAGGATCATTCAATCAGCCCCAGCATTTT. Its translation: CASRPTGSFNQPQHF.

The V gene is TRBV21-1, the J gene TRBJ2-3. TRBV21-1 is a pseudogene segment. The CDR3 length is 10 residues. CDR3 loop: CASRTDTQYF. The CDR3 DNA sequence: TGTGCCAGCAGGACAGATACGCAGTATTTT.

This clone showed up just once. The CDR3: CASSEARGSGNTQYF. For the CDR3, the DNA is TGTGCCAGCAGTGAAGCGCGGGGTAGCGGTAATACGCAGTATTTT. The chain is built from TRBV6-1 and TRBJ2-3; D is possibly TRBD2 (6 bases). The V and J ends lost 0 bases and 7 bases respectively, with 14 bases between them. Per the germline V gene, CDR1 is MNHNS and CDR2 is SASEGT. This CDR3 contains 15 residues.

The gene calls are TRBV6-1 and TRBJ1-2; D is undetermined. Germline V CDR1 and CDR2: MNHNS, SASEGT. V shed 4 bases and J shed 0 bases, with 12 bases lying between them. The length of the CDR3 is 15 residues. The DNA of the CDR3 is TGTGCCAGCAGTGTGTTCCTCTCCGCTAACTATGGCTACACCTTC. Amino acid sequence: CASSVFLSANYGYTF.

This chain connects TRBV14 to TRBJ1-1; D might be TRBD1 (5 bases). V shed 0 bases and J shed 4 bases, with 12 bases lying between them. Germline CDR1 is SGHDN and CDR2 is FVKESK. The CDR3 extends over 15 amino acids. CDR3 sequence (DNA): TGTGCCAGCAGCCAAGATCGCGCGAGGGGCACTGAAGCTTTCTTT. This sequence encodes CASSQDRARGTEAFF.

V and J are TRBV5-1 and TRBJ2-6; D gene uncertain. Germline V gene sequence: CDR1 SGHRS, CDR2 YFSETQ. Trimming pared 0 bases from V and 1 base from J, leaving 2 bases between. This CDR3 has 14 amino acids. The CDR3 nucleotides are TGCGCCAGCAGCTTGGGTTCTGGGGCCAACGTCCTGACTTTC. Protein sequence: CASSLGSGANVLTF.

This rearrangement joins TRBV5-1 to TRBJ2-7, with 11 bases identical to TRBD1. Germline V gene data show CDR1 as SGHRS and CDR2 as YFSETQ. V was pared by 4 bases and J by 4 bases, with 4 bases of the junction left unmatched. CDR3 size: 14 residues. In DNA form, the CDR3 reads TGCGCCAGCAGCCGAGGGGACAGGGGGTACGAGCAGTACTTC. Protein: CASSRGDRGYEQYF.

The chain is built from TRBV6-5 and TRBJ2-7; a possible D gene is TRBD2 (6 bases). Germline CDR1 MNHEY, CDR2 SVGAGI. CDR3 length equals 12 residues. V dropped 6 bases and J dropped 0 bases, with 6 bases sitting between them. The CDR3 reads CASRRDSYEQYF. For the CDR3, the DNA is TGTGCCAGCAGGCGGGACTCCTACGAGCAGTACTTC.

This sequence joins TRBV5-4 and TRBJ1-1; D is unclear. Germline V gene sequence: CDR1 SGHNT, CDR2 YYREEE (reference sequence). The CDR3 extends over 13 amino acids. The germline V and J ends were trimmed by 0 bases and 5 bases, with 8 bases remaining between them. CDR3 nucleotides: TGTGCCAGCAGCTTGGATCCCTGGACTGAAGCTTTCTTT. This encodes CASSLDPWTEAFF. The full variable domain, in which reference TRBV5-4 and TRBJ1-1 provide the parts outside the CDR3, is ETGVTQSPTHLIKTRGQQVTLRCSSQSGHNTVSWYQQALGQGPQFIFQYYREEENGRGNFPPRFSGLQFPNYSSELNVNALELDDSALYLCASSLDPWTEAFFGQGTRLTVV.

This sequence joins TRBV5-1 and TRBJ2-5; the D gene is possibly TRBD2 (5 bases). The CDR3 runs to 15 residues. The germline gives CDR1 SGHRS, CDR2 YFSETQ. Trimming removed 5 bases at V and 5 bases at J, with 19 bases between. The CDR3 DNA reads as TGCGCCAGCAGTGCACTAACTAGATCTCGGGAGACCCAGTACTTC. Amino acid sequence: CASSALTRSRETQYF.

The chain couples TRBV6-6 to TRBJ2-1; D is unresolved. The CDR3 is made up of 13 amino acids. The germline CDR1 and CDR2 sequences are MNHNY and SVGAGI (reference sequence). Trimming removed 2 bases from V and 5 bases from J, with 7 bases in between. The CDR3 reads CASSYQRDNEQFF. CDR3 in DNA: TGTGCCAGCAGTTACCAACGGGACAATGAGCAGTTCTTC.

The chain has TRBV7-3 and TRBJ2-1, with 13 positions matching TRBD2. Germline V lookup: CDR1 SGHTA, CDR2 FQGTGA. V lost 2 bases to trimming and J lost 7 bases; unmatched junction nucleotides: 2. This CDR3 is 15 amino acids long. The CDR3 sequence is CASSLGLAGVNEQFF. The CDR3 DNA sequence: TGTGCCAGCAGCTTAGGACTAGCGGGGGTAAATGAGCAGTTCTTC.

The chain employs TRBV19 and TRBJ1-6; 8 bases map to TRBD1. In germline, CDR1 is LNHDA, CDR2 SQIVND (reference sequence). Trimming at V came to 8 bases and at J to 10 bases, leaving 7 bases not matched to a gene. This CDR3 comprises 13 residues. CDR3 DNA: TGTGCCAGTGGACAGGGATTGGACTCACCCCTCCACTTT. Translated, it gives CASGQGLDSPLHF.

The chain is built from TRBV5-1 and TRBJ2-1; TRBD2 agrees at 11 bases. CDR1 is SGHRS and CDR2 is YFSETQ in the germline V gene. The trim removed 0 bases at V and 4 bases at J, leaving 6 bases unmatched. The CDR3 is made up of 17 amino acids. CDR3: CASSLGLAGGSYNEQFF. The CDR3 DNA follows: TGCGCCAGCAGCTTGGGGCTAGCGGGGGGCTCGTACAATGAGCAGTTCTTC.

The chain joins TRBV7-9 to TRBJ1-3; tentative D call: TRBD1 (5 bases). From germline, CDR1 is SEHNR and CDR2 FQNEAQ (reference sequence). The CDR3 sequence is 16 residues long. The V end was cut by 5 bases, the J end by 2 bases, with 16 bases between. CDR3 in amino acids: CASSVQGGVAGNTIYF. As DNA, the CDR3 is TGTGCCAGCAGCGTCCAGGGTGGCGTGGCTGGAAACACCATATATTTT. Full variable domain (rest looked up from reference TRBV7-9 and TRBJ1-3): DTGVSQNPRHKITKRGQNVTFRCDPISEHNRLYWYRQTLGQGPEFLTYFQNEAQLEKSRLLSDRFSAERPKGSFSTLEIQRTEQGDSAMYLCASSVQGGVAGNTIYFGEGSWLTVV.

The chain has TRBV11-3 and TRBJ2-1; 11 bases align to TRBD2. The germline V gene has CDR1 SGHNT and CDR2 YENEEA. The CDR3 is 16 amino acids. V was clipped by 2 bases and J by 3 bases; unmatched bases: 3. DNA for the CDR3: TGTGCCAGCAGCTTATGGGGGACTAGCGGCTACAATGAGCAGTTCTTC. It translates to CASSLWGTSGYNEQFF.

V gene TRBV28 combines with J gene TRBJ2-4; D gene uncertain. With 3 bases removed from V and 2 bases from J, the gap between germline ends came to 5 bases. This CDR3 contains 13 residues. Germline CDR1 and CDR2: MDHEN and SYDVKM. Written as DNA, the CDR3 is TGTGCCAGCAGTTTGCTTACCAAAAACATTCAGTACTTC. This sequence encodes CASSLLTKNIQYF.

The rearrangement joins TRBV5-1 to TRBJ2-3, with D possibly matching TRBD2 (5 bases). V was cut by 4 bases and J by 4 bases, with 19 bases left in between. Germline loops: CDR1 SGHRS, CDR2 YFSETQ. The CDR3 consists of 16 residues. CDR3 sequence reads: CASSRRTGVEADTQYF. CDR3 DNA sequence: TGCGCCAGCAGCCGACGGACTGGAGTTGAGGCAGATACGCAGTATTTT.

This clone was detected once. The J gene is TRBJ1-3, the V gene TRBV5-4, with 7 positions matching TRBD1. CDR1 is SGHNT and CDR2 is YYREEE in the germline V gene (reference sequence). CDR3 size: 16 residues. V shed 5 bases, J shed 0 bases, and the junction held 8 bases outside the gene matches. The CDR3 DNA sequence: TGTGCCAGCAGGGATCGGACAGGAAACTCTGGAAACACCATATATTTT. As protein: CASRDRTGNSGNTIYF.

This chain connects TRBV5-6 to TRBJ1-2; 7 positions match TRBD1. From germline, CDR1 is SGHDT and CDR2 YYEEEE. After removal of 3 bases from V and 7 bases from J, the junction contained 6 bases not matched to a gene. The CDR3 runs 13 residues. CDR3 in DNA: TGTGCCAGCAGCTCGCCAGGGGGTCCTGGCTACACCTTC. It translates to CASSSPGGPGYTF.

The genes are TRBV7-3 and TRBJ2-3; TRBD2 matches 10 bases. V dropped 5 bases and J dropped 9; count of bases not matched to a gene: 14. Germline loops: CDR1 SGHTA, CDR2 FQGTGA. CDR3 size: 16 residues. CDR3 residues: CASSPGVAGGRLTQYF. The CDR3 nucleotides read TGTGCCAGCAGCCCCGGGGTAGCGGGGGGCCGTTTAACGCAGTATTTT.

This clone was found a few times. J is TRBJ1-4 and V is TRBV7-2; D is ambiguous. The CDR3 is 15 residues long. The V and J ends lost 0 bases and 8 bases respectively, with 13 bases between them. Germline V gives CDR1 SGHTA, CDR2 FQGNSA. Here the CDR3 DNA reads TGTGCCAGCAGCTTAGCACGGACCGACCGGGAAAAACTGTTTTTT. This gives the protein CASSLARTDREKLFF.

The CDR3 spells CASSLIGQGWDEQYF. The CDR3 nucleotides are TGTGCCAGCAGCTTAATCGGCCAGGGTTGGGACGAGCAGTACTTC. The chain employs TRBV7-3 and TRBJ2-7; possible D gene TRBD1, 5 bases. The V end was cut by 1 base, the J end by 5 bases, with 15 bases between. CDR1 is SGHTA, CDR2 FQGTGA, per germline. The CDR3 contains 15 residues.

The V call is TRBV7-6, the J call TRBJ2-7, with 9 bases aligning to TRBD1. This CDR3 comprises 12 residues. The germline gives CDR1 SGHVS, CDR2 FNYEAQ. V lost 5 bases to trimming and J lost 8 bases; unmatched junction nucleotides: 4. In nucleotides, the CDR3 is TGTGCCAGCAGCACTACAGGGGGCAAGCAGTACTTC. Protein product: CASSTTGGKQYF.

The chain is built from TRBV18 and TRBJ2-5; D is unresolved. CDR1 is KGHSH, CDR2 LQKENI, per germline. The CDR3 loop spans 12 amino acids. Trimming left V 6 bases short and J 4 bases short, with 9 bases between. In DNA, the CDR3 is TGTGCCAGCTCCCAGATCGGAGAGACCCAGTACTTC. Its translation is CASSQIGETQYF.

The chain carries TRBV6-5 and TRBJ1-3; D may be TRBD1 (6 bases). V lost 7 bases, J lost 1 base, and 14 bases lay in between. Germline V gene sequence: CDR1 MNHEY, CDR2 SVGAGI. CDR3 length: 15 amino acids. In nucleotides, the CDR3 is TGTGCCAGCAAACCGTCCGGGACATCTGGAAACACCATATATTTT. Translated: CASKPSGTSGNTIYF.

This chain joins TRBV27 and TRBJ2-7; 9 nucleotides line up with TRBD1. This CDR3 is 13 amino acids long. CDR1 is MNHEY and CDR2 is SMNVEV in the germline V gene (reference sequence). The V gene end was trimmed by 4 bases and the J gene end by 3 bases; junction bases not matched to a gene: 1. The CDR3 DNA follows: TGTGCCAGCAGTTGGGGACAGGGCTACGAGCAGTACTTC. Its translation is CASSWGQGYEQYF.